This T cell receptor beta chain was recovered during a study of cytomegalovirus exposure and HLA in healthy donors. In the study overall: Drawn from HLA-typed donors, approximately 85 million unique TCRs were held in an early data release.

About this clone: Its specificity is not known.

V dropped 7 bases and J dropped 0 bases, with 6 bases sitting between them. CDR1 and CDR2 from the germline V gene are DFQATT and SNEGSKA (reference sequence). The CDR3 consists of 11 residues. 60 Vbeta and 13 Jbeta primers were used in PCR. TCRdb's copy holds only in-frame clones and misses some; the assay was immunoSEQ multiplex PCR. The table has under 150,000 clones, under 85% seen once. Study-wide results and caveats: Fewer N-insertions (relative to the roughly 700-donor mean) were reportedly seen in an Asian-associated ancestry cluster in a later analysis. Exclusion applied to some V segments, including TRBV6-2 and TRBV6-3, as they were indistinguishable.

Sequences were obtained from PBMCs. The V gene is TRBV20-1, the J gene TRBJ1-1; no firm D call. The sequence was collected from a woman aged 40 to 50 in good health and CMV-seropositive. For the CDR3, the DNA is TGCAGTGGAGGGATGAACACTGAAGCTTTCTTT. This sequence encodes CSGGMNTEAFF.